These T cell receptor beta chains were read from a single sample in a study of CD4 T cells in relation to SARS-CoV-2 and coronaviruses. Generated by immunoSEQ multiplex PCR, the TCRdb table keeps only in-frame clones and is missing some. The sample contains about 22,000 clones, about three quarters of which appear only once. No cognate antigen is known for these TCRs. Sequenced sample: CD4+ T cells from PBMCs, cultured in vitro. The receptors were sampled from a human donor in good health. Each CDR3 is given with its conserved first and last residue. The D gene is left open where the match is weak. Not all rows give a size; the values are once, few, many and, for expanded clones, a class.

V gene	D gene	clone size	J gene	CDR3 protein	CDR3 DNA
TRBV30	-	-	TRBJ1-1	CAWIETGNTEAFF	TGTGCCTGGATCGAGACAGGGAACACTGAAGCTTTCTTT
TRBV30	-	-	TRBJ1-4	CAWDPTGGMEKLFF	TGTGCCTGGGACCCAACAGGTGGGATGGAAAAACTGTTTTTT
TRBV6-5	-	once	TRBJ1-3	CASRLRGTGNTIYF	TGTGCCAGCCGTCTCAGGGGAACTGGAAACACCATATATTTT
TRBV2	TRBD1	-	TRBJ2-5	CASSETGAGRVTQYF	TGTGCCAGCAGTGAAACAGGGGCCGGAAGAGTGACCCAGTACTTC
TRBV18	TRBD1	-	TRBJ2-5	CASSSGTGGYGETQYF	TGTGCCAGCTCATCAGGGACAGGGGGATATGGAGAGACCCAGTACTTC
TRBV6-2/TRBV6-3	TRBD1	-	TRBJ2-3	CASSPGQGAWDTQYF	TGTGCCAGCAGCCCCGGACAGGGGGCATGGGATACGCAGTATTTT
TRBV7-2	-	-	TRBJ2-7	CASSLAAGFSYEQYF	TGTGCCAGCAGCTTAGCGGCGGGGTTCTCCTACGAGCAGTACTTC
TRBV28	TRBD1	-	TRBJ1-2	CASRSPGGYYGYTF	TGTGCCAGCAGGAGCCCAGGGGGCTACTATGGCTACACCTTC
TRBV6-2/TRBV6-3	TRBD1	few	TRBJ1-4	CASSYVLGDRELNEKLFF	TGTGCCAGCAGTTACGTCTTGGGTGACAGGGAGTTAAATGAAAAACTGTTTTTT
TRBV4-2	TRBD2	-	TRBJ2-1	CASSQGTSGWSSYNEQFF	TGTGCCAGCAGCCAAGGGACTAGCGGGTGGAGTTCCTACAATGAGCAGTTCTTC
TRBV10-3	-	-	TRBJ2-1	CATKGSNQAYNEQFF	TGTGCCACGAAAGGGAGCAACCAAGCCTACAATGAGCAGTTCTTC
TRBV2	-	few	TRBJ1-1	CASSEGLTEAFF	TGTGCCAGCAGTGAAGGCCTAACTGAAGCTTTCTTT
TRBV19	-	-	TRBJ2-5	CASSIVALGTQYF	TGTGCCAGTAGTATAGTTGCCCTCGGGACCCAGTACTTC
TRBV19	-	-	TRBJ1-2	CASCSAGSDANYGYTF	TGTGCCAGTTGTTCTGCGGGGTCAGACGCTAACTATGGCTACACCTTC
TRBV30	-	-	TRBJ1-6	CAWSLGHNSPLHF	TGTGCCTGGAGTCTCGGACACAATTCACCCCTCCACTTT
TRBV27	-	once	TRBJ1-1	CASSSLRGRGAFF	TGTGCCAGCAGTTCACTTCGGGGGCGCGGAGCTTTCTTT
TRBV24-1	-	-	TRBJ1-1	CATSPGRGRNTEAFF	TGTGCCACCAGCCCCGGAAGGGGCAGAAACACTGAAGCTTTCTTT
TRBV5-1	-	-	TRBJ2-1	CASSLDAGSYNEQFF	TGCGCCAGCAGCTTGGACGCAGGGTCCTACAATGAGCAGTTCTTC
TRBV3-1/TRBV3-2	-	-	TRBJ1-6	CASSQGTGSQASPLHF	TGTGCCAGCAGCCAAGGTACAGGATCCCAGGCCTCACCCCTCCACTTT
TRBV27	TRBD1	-	TRBJ2-1	CASSLSGTGSYNEQFF	TGTGCCAGCAGTTTATCGGGGACAGGGAGCTACAATGAGCAGTTCTTC
TRBV30	TRBD2	once	TRBJ2-1	CAWGSGGRSSNEQFF	TGTGCCTGGGGAAGCGGCGGGAGAAGCTCCAATGAGCAGTTCTTC
TRBV29-1	-	-	TRBJ1-6	CSVGEAGNSPLHF	TGCAGCGTTGGCGAGGCGGGAAATTCACCCCTCCACTTT